This passage covers 21 T cell receptor beta chains from one sample sequenced in a study of T cell repertoires in cytomegalovirus infection. A single record per CDR3 protein comes from TCRdb applying MiXCR to the reads. The sample has approximately 700,000 distinct CDR3 sequences; 35% are singletons. Sequencing used PBMCs. These receptors came from a human donor in good health (CMV status not recorded). Some clones in this sample may be carry-over from other donors' samples.

The chain couples TRBV19 to TRBJ2-2; D is unclear. The CDR3 has 13 amino acids. With 7 bases removed from V and 1 base from J, the gap between germline ends came to 7 bases. The germline V gene has CDR1 LNHDA and CDR2 SQIVND (reference sequence). CDR3 coding DNA: TGTGCCAGTATTTCCCGGAACACCGGGGAGCTGTTTTTT. It encodes CASISRNTGELFF. The entire variable domain, with the rest obtained from reference TRBV19 and TRBJ2-2, is as follows: DGGITQSPKYLFRKEGQNVTLSCEQNLNHDAMYWYRQDPGQGLRLIYYSQIVNDFQKGDIAEGYSVSREKKESFPLTVTSAQKNPTAFYLCASISRNTGELFFGEGSRLTVL.

The chain is built from TRBV20-1 and TRBJ2-7; TRBD1 agrees at 9 bases. Germline CDR1 reads DFQATT; CDR2 reads SNEGSKA (reference sequence). The CDR3 is 13 residues long. Unmatched junction bases numbered 8, after V lost 5 bases and J lost 6 bases. Written as DNA, the CDR3 is TGCAGTGCTGGACGGGACAGGGAGTTCGAGCAGTACTTC. It yields the protein CSAGRDREFEQYF.

V gene TRBV6-5 combines with J gene TRBJ2-1; 8 bases are shared with TRBD2. The CDR3 has 15 residues. Trimming at V came to 2 bases and at J to 7 bases, leaving 7 bases not matched to a gene. Germline assignment: CDR1 MNHEY and CDR2 SVGAGI. CDR3 DNA sequence: TGTGCCAGCAGTTACGGGGGACTAGGCACAAATGAGCAGTTCTTC. Protein: CASSYGGLGTNEQFF.

This clonotype came up a few times. The V call is TRBV19, the J call TRBJ2-7; TRBD1 aligns across 10 bases. The CDR3 covers 14 residues. Germline V lookup: CDR1 LNHDA, CDR2 SQIVND (reference sequence). V shed 6 bases and J 0 bases; nucleotides not matched to a gene: 2. The CDR3 DNA sequence: TGTGCCAGTAGCCGGACAGGGGGCTCCTACGAGCAGTACTTC. Its protein is CASSRTGGSYEQYF.

The chain couples TRBV27 to TRBJ2-7, with D perhaps matching TRBD1 (5 bases). Deletions cut 6 bases from V and 2 bases from J, with 17 bases between. Germline values: CDR1 MNHEY, CDR2 SMNVEV (reference sequence). This CDR3 has 15 amino acids. The CDR3 protein is CASSPLDSPPYEQYF. CDR3 sequence (DNA): TGTGCCAGCAGCCCCCTCGACAGTCCTCCCTACGAGCAGTACTTC.

The V and J genes are TRBV12-3 or TRBV12-4 and TRBJ2-1; TRBD1 agrees at 10 bases. J gave up 2 bases and V 6 bases, and 4 bases lay outside the gene matches. This CDR3 is 15 amino acids long. CDR3 nucleotides: TGTGCCAGCAGAGTGACAGGGGGCACCTACAATGAGCAGTTCTTC. As protein: CASRVTGGTYNEQFF.

The sample holds a few counts of this clonotype. At one of its ends the junction is not consistent with the germline gene, which may arise from a read error. The chain employs TRBV7-7 and TRBJ2-2; either TRBD1 or TRBD2 may supply D (6 bases each). In germline, CDR1 is SSHAT, CDR2 FNYEAQ (reference sequence). There are 16 residues in the CDR3. In nucleotides, the CDR3 is TGTGCTAGCAGCTTAGTAGGGGGGAGCGGCACCGGGGAGCTGTTTTTT. Translated, it gives CASSLVGGSGTGELFF.

V usage is TRBV19 and J usage is TRBJ2-2, with 9 bases fitting TRBD1. The CDR3 extends over 16 amino acids. The germline V gene encodes CDR1 LNHDA and CDR2 SQIVND (reference sequence). The J segment lost 3 bases and the V segment lost 7 bases, leaving 9 bases of the junction unmatched. The CDR3 nucleotides are TGTGCCAGTATTCTTCGCACAGGGGGCTACACCGGGGAGCTGTTTTTT. It translates to CASILRTGGYTGELFF.

The chain uses TRBV5-4 and TRBJ2-5; a possible D gene is TRBD1 (5 bases). V was clipped by 0 bases and J by 2 bases, with 14 bases between them. Germline V gives CDR1 SGHNT, CDR2 YYREEE (reference sequence). The CDR3 contains 16 residues. The CDR3 loop reads CASSLEGSSRQETQYF. The DNA for the CDR3 is TGTGCCAGCAGCTTGGAGGGGTCGAGTAGGCAAGAGACCCAGTACTTC.

This clonotype occurred a few times. V gene TRBV6-5 combines with J gene TRBJ1-5; the D is unclear. The V and J ends lost 7 bases and 7 bases respectively, with 14 bases between them. The germline CDR1 and CDR2 sequences are MNHEY and SVGAGI. The CDR3 is made up of 13 amino acids. The DNA for the CDR3 is TGTGCCAGCACCTCCGGTACCGGGCAGCCCCAGCATTTT. This gives the protein CASTSGTGQPQHF.

The gene calls are TRBV5-1 and TRBJ1-5; TRBD1 aligns across 7 bases. V lost 1 base, J lost 5 bases, and 12 bases stayed unmatched. This CDR3 comprises 17 residues. In germline, CDR1 is SGHRS, CDR2 YFSETQ. CDR3 sequence: CASSLHPGTESYQPQHF. The CDR3 DNA reads TGCGCCAGCAGCTTGCATCCCGGGACAGAGAGTTATCAGCCCCAGCATTTT.

This clonotype has only a few counts. The rearrangement joins TRBV28 to TRBJ2-2; D gene ambiguous. In germline, CDR1 is MDHEN, CDR2 SYDVKM. Trimming took off 2 bases at V and 3 bases at J, with 10 bases between the two ends. This CDR3 has 15 amino acids. CDR3 coding DNA: TGTGCCAGCAGTTTAGGTGGGGTTCACACCGGGGAGCTGTTTTTT. This sequence encodes CASSLGGVHTGELFF.

The chain carries TRBV29-1 and TRBJ1-1, with D tentatively TRBD1 (5 bases). V was clipped by 4 bases and J by 0 bases, with 12 bases between them. This CDR3 region has 14 residues. Germline assignment: CDR1 SQVTM and CDR2 ANQGSEA. In nucleotides, the CDR3 is TGCAGCGTTGCCCCGACAGCAATGAACACTGAAGCTTTCTTT. It is translated as CSVAPTAMNTEAFF.

In the case of this clonotype: This sequence may be a read error, since a much larger clone differs from it by one base. The CDR3 DNA sequence: TGTGCCAGCAGACCCCGACAGGGCATCTACGAGAAGTACTTC. As protein: CASRPRQGIYEKYF. The V call is TRBV7-8, the J call TRBJ2-7; 7 nucleotides agree with TRBD1. The CDR3 sequence is 14 residues long. In germline, CDR1 is SGHVS, CDR2 FQNEAQ.

The table lists this clonotype with many counts. The genes are TRBV7-6 and TRBJ2-3; 9 positions agree with TRBD1. Germline-derived CDR1 and CDR2 are SGHVS and FNYEAQ. This CDR3 spans 15 amino acids. J gave up 3 bases and V 5 bases, and 6 bases lay outside the gene matches. CDR3 sequence reads: CASSPGTGWTDTQYF. Here the CDR3 DNA reads TGTGCCAGCAGCCCAGGGACAGGGTGGACAGATACGCAGTATTTT.

This clonotype has more than one count but fewer than ten. The chain recombines TRBV27 with TRBJ1-1, with TRBD1 matching 10 bases. With V trimmed by 0 bases and J by 0 bases, 1 base remained unmatched. This CDR3 has 16 residues. Germline V gives CDR1 MNHEY, CDR2 SMNVEV (reference sequence). Written as DNA, the CDR3 is TGTGCCAGCAGTTTATCGACAGGGGGCATGAACACTGAAGCTTTCTTT. Residues: CASSLSTGGMNTEAFF.

This clonotype showed up just a few times. J is TRBJ2-1 and V is TRBV5-6, with no clear D. Germline-derived CDR1 and CDR2 are SGHDT and YYEEEE. Trimming stripped 0 bases from V and 3 bases from J, with 10 bases between. This CDR3 is built from 15 residues. The CDR3 nucleotides are TGTGCCAGCAGCTTGGGATCGGCGGACTACAATGAGCAGTTCTTC. This sequence encodes CASSLGSADYNEQFF.

The chain uses TRBV9 and TRBJ2-1; possible D gene TRBD1, 6 bases. The V gene's germline CDR1 is SGDLS and CDR2 YYNGEE. With 1 base removed from V and 8 bases from J, the gap between germline ends came to 13 bases. The CDR3 spans 14 residues. CDR3 sequence reads: CASSVRNRVDEQFF. As DNA, the CDR3 is TGTGCCAGCAGCGTAAGGAACAGGGTGGATGAGCAGTTCTTC. Drawing the rest from reference TRBV9 and TRBJ2-1, the complete variable domain is DSGVTQTPKHLITATGQRVTLRCSPRSGDLSVYWYQQSLDQGLQFLIQYYNGEERAKGNILERFSAQQFPDLHSELNLSSLELGDSALYFCASSVRNRVDEQFFGPGTRLTVL.

The chain has TRBV5-5 and TRBJ2-3, with D unresolved. V lost 4 bases to trimming and J lost 2 bases, with 17 bases between them. CDR3 length: 16 amino acids. CDR1 is SGHKS and CDR2 is YYEKEE in the germline V gene (reference sequence). CDR3 region: CASSRVVTGNTDTQYF. The CDR3 bases are TGTGCCAGCAGCCGAGTGGTCACGGGTAACACAGATACGCAGTATTTT.

The chain recombines TRBV14 with TRBJ1-2, with D maybe TRBD1 (5 bases). The V gene lost 0 bases and the J gene lost 5 bases, with 13 bases spanning the gap. The CDR3 runs 15 residues. CDR1 is SGHDN, CDR2 FVKESK, per germline. CDR3 DNA sequence: TGTGCCAGCAGCCAAGATTGGCCAGGGAGATATGGCTACACCTTC. Protein product: CASSQDWPGRYGYTF.

This clonotype was counted between two and nine times. The chain carries TRBV3-1 and TRBJ1-1; D remains ambiguous. Germline V gives CDR1 LGHDT, CDR2 YNNKEL (reference sequence). The length of the CDR3 is 16 residues. Trimming took 4 bases from V and 5 from J, leaving 20 bases between them. The CDR3 here is CASSRSGAKLSTEAFF. The CDR3 DNA reads TGTGCCAGCAGCCGAAGTGGCGCGAAATTGTCGACTGAAGCTTTCTTT.